There are a few counts of the clone carrying this T cell receptor (beta chain). The CDR3 is 18 amino acids. No patient had autoimmune disease or received systemic immunosuppression. This entry comes from a study of OX40 agonist ivuxolimab in advanced cancers. Produced via immunoSEQ multiplex PCR; TCRdb's table is partial and in-frame only. Of some 55,000 clones listed, more than 75% were seen once; the top ten hold around 4.6%. The starting material was CD4+ or CD8+ T cells sorted from blood, obtained in a trial of the OX40 agonist ivuxolimab. The sequence derives from an adult with an advanced solid tumor such as melanoma, head and neck, liver or kidney cancer. The rearrangement uses TRBV21-1 and TRBJ2-7. TRBV21-1 is termed a pseudogene. The CDR3 reads CASSKGVVRAQNSYEQYF. As DNA, the CDR3 is TGTGCCAGCAGCAAAGGGGTTGTTCGGGCCCAGAACTCCTACGAGCAGTACTTC.